Listed here is a single T cell receptor beta chain. This clonotype was recorded a few times. No cognate antigen has been identified for it. It has no much larger one-base neighbor in the sample; base qualities were not kept. The library was produced with PCR. Sequencing relied on an Illumina HiSeq 2500. TCR library preparation used molecular barcoding, with unique molecular identifiers applied to normalize quantification of the TCRbeta repertoire. TCRdb reprocessing: public reads trimmed at Q25 with fastp, clones called with MiXCR, in-frame beta chains kept. Rows with one shared CDR3 protein collapse into an entry with the most common genes and DNA. Counted in this sample were 600,000 to 800,000 distinct CDR3 sequences; approximately 14% of them appeared once. The top ten hold roughly 0.84% of the sample. Trimming takes 4 bases from V and 9 bases from J, and the germline ends sit 17 bases apart. The germline V gene yields SGHDT for CDR1 and YYEEEE for CDR2. Measured from the cysteine to the phenylalanine, the CDR3 is 14 residues long. Solely the CDR3 DNA is kept, with 42 bases framed from the first base.

Interpreted using the paper, the treatment or condition label stands for: allogeneic hematopoietic cell transplantation with graft depleted of TCRalphabeta T cells and CD19 B cells. The transplant recipients were children given TCRalphabeta/CD19-depleted allogeneic hematopoietic cell grafts. This sample was included in a study of T-cell reconstitution after alpha-beta-depleted transplantation in children (dated by TCRdb to the mid-2010s). Turning to the overall study: Using TCR repertoire profiling, the study quantitatively followed how T-cell immune reconstitution unfolded in children after TCRalphabeta/CD19-depleted allogeneic hematopoietic cell transplantation. Broad study findings and their caveats: In some patients, high TCRbeta diversity at day 60 was attributed to recipient T cells and intrathymic progenitors that had survived conditioning. The frequencies of hyperexpanded clones fell over the following months, and after one year, T-cell counts and TCRbeta diversity were mostly attributed to newly produced T cells. About two months after transplant, the apparently early recovery of alphabetaT-cell counts reportedly depended on just several hundred clones that had expanded rapidly and came from non-depleted graft cells.

The chain was built from TRBV5-6 and TRBJ2-1, with no confident D gene call. The sequence was obtained from a girl under 10 years old with congenital amegakaryocytic thrombocytopenia, due to receive a stem cell transplant. The sample here was PBMCs, taken before TCRalphabeta/CD19-depleted stem cell transplant. The DNA reads as follows: TGTGCCAGCAGCGGGCTGGGTAAGGCTGGTGAGCAGTTCTTC. Translation gives CASSGLGKAGEQFF. Extended through the reference TRBV5-6 and TRBJ2-1 proteins, this CDR3 yields the full variable domain: DAGVTQSPTHLIKTRGQQVTLRCSPKSGHDTVSWYQQALGQGPQFIFQYYEEEERQRGNFPDRFSGHQFPNYSSELNVNALLLGDSALYLCASSGLGKAGEQFFGPGTRLTVL.